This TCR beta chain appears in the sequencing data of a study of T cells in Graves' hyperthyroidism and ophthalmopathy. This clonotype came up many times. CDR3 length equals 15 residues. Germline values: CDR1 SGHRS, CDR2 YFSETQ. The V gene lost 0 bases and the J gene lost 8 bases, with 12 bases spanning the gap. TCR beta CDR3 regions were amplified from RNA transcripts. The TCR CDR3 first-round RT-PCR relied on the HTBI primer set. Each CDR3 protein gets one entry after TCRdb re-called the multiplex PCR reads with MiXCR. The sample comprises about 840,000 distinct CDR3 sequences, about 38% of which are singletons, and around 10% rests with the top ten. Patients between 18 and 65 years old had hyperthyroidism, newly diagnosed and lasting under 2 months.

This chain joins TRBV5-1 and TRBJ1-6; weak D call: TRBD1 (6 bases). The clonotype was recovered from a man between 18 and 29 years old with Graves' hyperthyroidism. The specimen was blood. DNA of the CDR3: TGCGCCAGCAGCTTGGATCAGGGGCGGGATTCACCCCTCCACTTT. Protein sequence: CASSLDQGRDSPLHF.